This TCR beta chain was recorded in a study of human T cells and chemical hapten exposure (dated by TCRdb to the early 2020s). Turning to the overall study: For sensitization, 2% DPC in acetone was applied to an approximately 2 cm by approximately 2 cm area of upper inner arm skin. Roughly 30 alopecia patients provided blood for TCR sequencing at one to four time points (pre-sensitization, 2, 6 and 24 weeks). Patient blood was sampled pre-sensitization (week 0) and at 2, 6 and about 24 weeks after DPC sensitization. In alopecia patients, the study followed how the peripheral blood TCR repertoire changed in vivo over primary and secondary sensitization to diphenylcyclopropenone (DPC), a hapten. Alopecia areata with under or over 50% scalp involvement, alopecia totalis and alopecia universalis were represented in the patient cohort, which was mostly female. Patch testing was performed on the upper back with Finn chambers containing 0.01% DPC, and the patch tests were scored after 6 days according to International Contact Dermatitis Research Group standards. Patients additionally received weekly therapeutic DPC doses to the scalp throughout the roughly 25-week study period. The libraries were sequenced as a pool, and the TCR yield per sample differed mostly because of small variations in library volumes within the pool.

Its CDR3 holds 15 amino acids, cysteine through phenylalanine. Only CDR3 DNA remains: 45 bases, in frame from the first base. Based on the germline V gene, the CDR1 and CDR2 sequences are SGHVS and FNYEAQ. The V end gives up 5 bases and the J end 2 bases, leaving 5 bases in the junction not matched to a gene. Library preparation employed RACE. The run used a NextSeq 500. Library preparation attached unique molecular identifiers to individual cDNA molecules for quantitative, reproducible TCR counting. Each blood RNA sample was used to sequence both TCR alpha and TCR beta chains. Concerning the study's data processing: Samples had a median of roughly 87,000 TCRs, with a range from roughly 23,224 to 700,000. V, J and CDR3 annotation of the TCR reads was carried out using the Decombinator software suite. For the PS versus PT1 abundance plots, all samples were subsampled to the same number of TCRs (28,000). Expanded TCRs were defined as absent before sensitization and observed at least eight times at the 2-week time point. In TCRdb, the public reads were trimmed at Q25 with fastp and aligned with MiXCR, with productive beta chains retained. CDR3 protein sequences are deduplicated, and each keeps its most common genes and DNA. These V and J calls rely on TCRdb rather than the paper's analysis. This sample gives tens of thousands of distinct CDR3 sequences in total; 11% of them show up just once. 1.4% of the sample belongs to the ten largest clones.

The study at large found these results: DPC sensitization did not change how many TCRs were above 1 in 1000 frequency, and no evidence was found of alterations in global repertoire structure. Patch test score was positively correlated with the number of PT1 expanded TCRs, with significance at thresholds 8, 16 and 32 but not at 4. Because all patients had alopecia, a presumed autoimmune disease, the immune response of the patients might differ from that of healthy individuals. After repeated subsampling, changes were observed in the strength of the expansion versus patch-test correlation and in the threshold at which the correlation became significant. Expanded TCRs formed significantly more large CDR3 similarity clusters than pre-sensitization or healthy control sets, consistent with antigen-driven responses.

The sample holds many counts of this clonotype. No cognate antigen has been identified for it. The sample holds no much larger clone one base away, and base qualities are not on file. What this sample's time point label stands for: patch test 3, about 24 weeks after DPC sensitization. This specimen's treatment or condition label, per the study, means: therapeutic diphenylcyclopropenone sensitization with weekly scalp DPC. At every patch-test visit, the blood draw took place before the patch test was put on. To be eligible, patients had to be aged 18 to 70, diagnosed with alopecia and judged suitable for DPC therapy, while pregnant patients were excluded. Total RNA was isolated from unfractionated whole blood collected in Tempus Blood RNA tubes.

The material was whole blood, obtained in connection with sensitization to the hapten diphenylcyclopropenone (DPC). The chain is encoded by TRBV7-6 joined to TRBJ1-5, and 8 junctional nucleotides match TRBD1. This sequence originates from a woman aged 45-65 years with alopecia areata. Some clones in this sample may be carry-over from other donors' samples. The CDR3 reads CASSQMTGGNQPQHF. In nucleotides, the sequence is TGTGCCAGCAGCCAAATGACAGGGGGCAATCAGCCCCAGCATTTT.